This TCR beta chain was identified in a study of human T cells and chemical hapten exposure. Noted time point: patch test 1, 2 weeks after DPC sensitization. Treatment: therapeutic diphenylcyclopropenone sensitization with weekly scalp DPC. Participating donors were patients with alopecia, aged 18 to 70 years, considered appropriate candidates for DPC. CDR3 length: 14 amino acids. Germline lookup yields CDR1 MNHEY and CDR2 SVGEGT. Trimming pared 5 bases from V and 7 bases from J, leaving 17 bases between. This clonotype was counted only a few times. From the RACE reads, TCRdb called clonotypes with MiXCR, one entry per CDR3 protein. The data show roughly 190,000 distinct CDR3 sequences, about 22% seen once.

The specimen comprised whole blood, sampled in connection with sensitization to the hapten diphenylcyclopropenone (DPC). J is TRBJ1-1 and V is TRBV6-2 or TRBV6-3; maybe TRBD1 (5 bases). The source is a woman aged 45-65 years with alopecia areata. Some clones in this sample may be carry-over from other donors' samples. The CDR3 coding sequence is TGTGCCAGCAGTCCTATAACCCGGGGCAGTGAAGCTTTCTTT. Protein product: CASSPITRGSEAFF.